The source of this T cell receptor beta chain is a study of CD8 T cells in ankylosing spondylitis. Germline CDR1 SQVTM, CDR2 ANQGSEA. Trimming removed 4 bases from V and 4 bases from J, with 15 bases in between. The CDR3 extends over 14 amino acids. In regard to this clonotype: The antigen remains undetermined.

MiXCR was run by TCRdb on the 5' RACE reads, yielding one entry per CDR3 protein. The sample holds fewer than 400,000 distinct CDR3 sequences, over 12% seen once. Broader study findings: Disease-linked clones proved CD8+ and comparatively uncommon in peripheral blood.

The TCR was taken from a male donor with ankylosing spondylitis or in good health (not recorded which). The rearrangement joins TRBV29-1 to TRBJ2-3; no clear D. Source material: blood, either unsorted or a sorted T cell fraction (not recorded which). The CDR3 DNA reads TGCAGCGTTGGTGGCTCCGGTAAGGCAGATACGCAGTATTTT. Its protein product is CSVGGSGKADTQYF.